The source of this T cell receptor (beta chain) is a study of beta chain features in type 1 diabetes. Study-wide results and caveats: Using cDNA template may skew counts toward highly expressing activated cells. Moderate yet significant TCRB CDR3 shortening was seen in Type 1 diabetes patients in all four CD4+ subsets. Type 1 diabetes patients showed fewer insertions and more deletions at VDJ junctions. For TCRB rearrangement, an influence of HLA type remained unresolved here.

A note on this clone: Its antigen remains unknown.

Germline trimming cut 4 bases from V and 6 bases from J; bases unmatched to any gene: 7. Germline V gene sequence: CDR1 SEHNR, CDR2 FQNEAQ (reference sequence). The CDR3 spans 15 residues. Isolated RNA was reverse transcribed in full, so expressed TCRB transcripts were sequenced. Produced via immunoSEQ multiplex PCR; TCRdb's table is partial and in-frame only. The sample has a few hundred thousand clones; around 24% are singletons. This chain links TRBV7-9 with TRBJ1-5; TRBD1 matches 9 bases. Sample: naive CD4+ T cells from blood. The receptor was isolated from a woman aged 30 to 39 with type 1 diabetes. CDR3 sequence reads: CASSSGGTGIQPQHF. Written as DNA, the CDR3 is TGTGCCAGCAGCTCGGGAGGGACAGGGATTCAGCCCCAGCATTTT. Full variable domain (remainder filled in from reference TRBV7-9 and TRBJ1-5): DTGVSQNPRHKITKRGQNVTFRCDPISEHNRLYWYRQTLGQGPEFLTYFQNEAQLEKSRLLSDRFSAERPKGSFSTLEIQRTEQGDSAMYLCASSSGGTGIQPQHFGDGTRLSIL.